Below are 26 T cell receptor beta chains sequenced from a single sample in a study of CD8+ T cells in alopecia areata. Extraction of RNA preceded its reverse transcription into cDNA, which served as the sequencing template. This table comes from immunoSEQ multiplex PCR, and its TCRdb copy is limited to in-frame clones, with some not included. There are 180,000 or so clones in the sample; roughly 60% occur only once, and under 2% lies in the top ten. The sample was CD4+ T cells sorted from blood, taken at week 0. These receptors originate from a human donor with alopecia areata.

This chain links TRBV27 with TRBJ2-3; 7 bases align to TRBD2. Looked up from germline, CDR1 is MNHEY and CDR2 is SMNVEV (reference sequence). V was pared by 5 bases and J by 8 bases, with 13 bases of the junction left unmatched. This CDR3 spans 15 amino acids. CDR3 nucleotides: TGTGCCAGCAGTCCCCTAGGACTAGATGTTGGTACGCAGTATTTT. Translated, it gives CASSPLGLDVGTQYF.

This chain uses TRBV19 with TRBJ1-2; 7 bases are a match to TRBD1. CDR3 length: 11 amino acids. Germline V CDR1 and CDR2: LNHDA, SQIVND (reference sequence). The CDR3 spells CERRGGSGYTF. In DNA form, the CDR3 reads TGTGAACGGAGAGGGGGCAGTGGCTACACCTTC.

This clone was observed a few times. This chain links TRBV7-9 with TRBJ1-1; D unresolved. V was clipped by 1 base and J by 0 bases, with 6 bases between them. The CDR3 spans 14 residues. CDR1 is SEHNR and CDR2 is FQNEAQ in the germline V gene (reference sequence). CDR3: CASSLVRMNTEAFF. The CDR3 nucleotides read TGTGCCAGCAGCTTAGTAAGGATGAACACTGAAGCTTTCTTT.

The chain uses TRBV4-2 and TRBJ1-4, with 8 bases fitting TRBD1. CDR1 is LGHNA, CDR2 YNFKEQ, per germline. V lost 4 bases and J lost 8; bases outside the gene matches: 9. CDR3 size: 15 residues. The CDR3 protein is CASSRRTGSGEKLFF. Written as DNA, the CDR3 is TGTGCCAGCAGCCGCCGGACAGGGAGTGGAGAAAAACTGTTTTTT.

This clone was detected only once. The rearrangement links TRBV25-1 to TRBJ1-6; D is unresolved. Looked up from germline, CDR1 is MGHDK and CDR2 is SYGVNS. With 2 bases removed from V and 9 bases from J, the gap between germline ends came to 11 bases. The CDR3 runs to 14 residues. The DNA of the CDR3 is TGTGCCAGCAGTGAAACCACCTGGAGTTCACCCCTCCACTTT. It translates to CASSETTWSSPLHF.

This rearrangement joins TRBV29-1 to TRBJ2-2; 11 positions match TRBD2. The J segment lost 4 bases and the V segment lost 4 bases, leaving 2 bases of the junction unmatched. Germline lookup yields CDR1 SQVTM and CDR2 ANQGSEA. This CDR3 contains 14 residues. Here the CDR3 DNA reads TGCAGCGTTGGACTAGCGGGGCCCACCGGGGAGCTGTTTTTT. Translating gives CSVGLAGPTGELFF.

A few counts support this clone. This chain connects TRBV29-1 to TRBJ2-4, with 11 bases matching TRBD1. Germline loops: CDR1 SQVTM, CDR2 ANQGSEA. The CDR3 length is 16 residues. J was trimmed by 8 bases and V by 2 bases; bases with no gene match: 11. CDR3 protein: CSVESGTGGWVDIQYF. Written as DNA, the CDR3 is TGCAGCGTTGAATCCGGGACAGGGGGATGGGTGGACATTCAGTACTTC.

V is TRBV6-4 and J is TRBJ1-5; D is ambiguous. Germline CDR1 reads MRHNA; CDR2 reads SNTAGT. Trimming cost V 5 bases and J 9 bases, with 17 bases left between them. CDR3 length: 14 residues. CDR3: CASSSEVSLGPQHF. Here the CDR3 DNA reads TGTGCCAGCAGTTCGGAGGTATCCCTTGGGCCCCAGCATTTT.

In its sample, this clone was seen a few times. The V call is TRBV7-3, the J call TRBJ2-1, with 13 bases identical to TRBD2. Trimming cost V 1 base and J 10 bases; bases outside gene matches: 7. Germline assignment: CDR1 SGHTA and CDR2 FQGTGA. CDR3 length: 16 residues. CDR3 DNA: TGTGCCAGCAGCTTAAATAGGGGACTAGCGGGGACCGAGCAGTTCTTC. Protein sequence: CASSLNRGLAGTEQFF.

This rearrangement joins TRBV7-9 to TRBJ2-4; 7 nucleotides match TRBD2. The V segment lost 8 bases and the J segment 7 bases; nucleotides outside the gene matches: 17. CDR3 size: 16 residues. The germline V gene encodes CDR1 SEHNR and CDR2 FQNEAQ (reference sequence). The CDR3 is CASADPWEGRRNIQYF. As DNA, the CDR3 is TGTGCCAGCGCCGACCCTTGGGAGGGAAGGCGGAACATTCAGTACTTC.

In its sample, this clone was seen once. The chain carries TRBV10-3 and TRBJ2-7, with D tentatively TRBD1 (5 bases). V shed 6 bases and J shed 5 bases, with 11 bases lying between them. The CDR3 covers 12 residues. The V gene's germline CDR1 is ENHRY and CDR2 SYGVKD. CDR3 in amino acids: CAISLQAHEQYF. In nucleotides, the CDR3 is TGTGCCATCAGCCTACAGGCCCACGAGCAGTACTTC.

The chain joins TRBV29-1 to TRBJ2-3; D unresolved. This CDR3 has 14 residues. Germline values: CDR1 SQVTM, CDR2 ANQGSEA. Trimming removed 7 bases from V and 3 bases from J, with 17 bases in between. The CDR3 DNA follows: TGCAGCGCTTCCCTTATGCGCAGGACAGATACGCAGTATTTT. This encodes CSASLMRRTDTQYF.

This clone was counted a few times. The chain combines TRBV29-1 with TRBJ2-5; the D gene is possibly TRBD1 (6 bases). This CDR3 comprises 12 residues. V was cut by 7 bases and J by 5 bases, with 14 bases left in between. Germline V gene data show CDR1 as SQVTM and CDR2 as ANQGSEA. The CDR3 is CSGEQGMETQYF. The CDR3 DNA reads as TGCAGCGGGGAACAGGGTATGGAGACCCAGTACTTC. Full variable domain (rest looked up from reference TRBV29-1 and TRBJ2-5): SAVISQKPSRDICQRGTSLTIQCQVDSQVTMMFWYRQQPGQSLTLIATANQGSEATYESGFVIDKFPISRPNLTFSTLTVSNMSPEDSSIYLCSGEQGMETQYFGPGTRLLVL.

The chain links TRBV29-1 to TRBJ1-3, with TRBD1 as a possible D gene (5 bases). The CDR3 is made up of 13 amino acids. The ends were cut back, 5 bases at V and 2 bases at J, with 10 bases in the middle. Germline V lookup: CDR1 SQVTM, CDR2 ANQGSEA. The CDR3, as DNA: TGCAGCGTTACCGCGGGGGCTGGAAACACCATATATTTT. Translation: CSVTAGAGNTIYF.

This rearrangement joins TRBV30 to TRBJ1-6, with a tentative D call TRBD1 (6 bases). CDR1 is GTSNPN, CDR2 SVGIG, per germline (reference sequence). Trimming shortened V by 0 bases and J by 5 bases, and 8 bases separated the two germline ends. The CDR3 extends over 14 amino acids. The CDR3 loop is CAWSVDRNNSPLHF. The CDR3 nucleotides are TGTGCCTGGAGTGTAGACAGGAATAATTCACCCCTCCACTTT.

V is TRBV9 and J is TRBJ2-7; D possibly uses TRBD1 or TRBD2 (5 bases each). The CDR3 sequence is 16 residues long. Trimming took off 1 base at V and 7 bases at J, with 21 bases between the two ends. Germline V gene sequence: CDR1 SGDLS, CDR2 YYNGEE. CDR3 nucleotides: TGTGCCAGCAGCGTAACGGGACGGGCAGGGTCCAGGGAGCAGTACTTC. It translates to CASSVTGRAGSREQYF.

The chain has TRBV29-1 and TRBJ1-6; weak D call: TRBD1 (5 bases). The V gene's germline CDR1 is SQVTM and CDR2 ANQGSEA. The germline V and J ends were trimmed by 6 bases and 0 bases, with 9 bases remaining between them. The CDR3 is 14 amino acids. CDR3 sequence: CSVSDNSYNSPLHF. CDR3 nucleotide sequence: TGCAGCGTATCGGACAACTCCTATAATTCACCCCTCCACTTT.

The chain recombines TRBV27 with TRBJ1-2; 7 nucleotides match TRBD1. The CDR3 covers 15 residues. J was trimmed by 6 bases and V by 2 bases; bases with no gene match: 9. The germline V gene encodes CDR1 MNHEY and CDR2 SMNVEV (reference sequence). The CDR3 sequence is CASSLTGARGDGYTF. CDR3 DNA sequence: TGTGCCAGCAGTTTAACAGGGGCCCGTGGAGATGGCTACACCTTC.

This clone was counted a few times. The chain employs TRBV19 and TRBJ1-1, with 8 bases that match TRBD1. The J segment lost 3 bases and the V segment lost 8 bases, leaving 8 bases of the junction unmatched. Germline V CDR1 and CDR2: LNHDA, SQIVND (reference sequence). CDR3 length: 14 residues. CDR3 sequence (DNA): TGTGCCAGTGGGAAGGGACAGGCACACACTGAAGCTTTCTTT. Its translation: CASGKGQAHTEAFF. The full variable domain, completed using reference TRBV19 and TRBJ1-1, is DGGITQSPKYLFRKEGQNVTLSCEQNLNHDAMYWYRQDPGQGLRLIYYSQIVNDFQKGDIAEGYSVSREKKESFPLTVTSAQKNPTAFYLCASGKGQAHTEAFFGQGTRLTVV.

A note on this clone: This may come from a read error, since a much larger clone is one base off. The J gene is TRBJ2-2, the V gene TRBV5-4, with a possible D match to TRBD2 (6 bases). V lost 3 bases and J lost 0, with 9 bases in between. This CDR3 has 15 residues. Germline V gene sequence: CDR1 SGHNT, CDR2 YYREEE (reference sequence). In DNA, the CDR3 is TGTGCCAGCAGCTGGAGCGGGTCGAACACCGGGGAGCTGTTTTTT. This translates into CASSWSGSNTGELFF.

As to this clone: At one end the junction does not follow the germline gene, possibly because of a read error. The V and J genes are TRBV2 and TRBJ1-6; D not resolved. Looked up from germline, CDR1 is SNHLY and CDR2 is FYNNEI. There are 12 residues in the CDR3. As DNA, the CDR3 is TGTGCCAGCAGTGAAATGGGTACAGTCAAAGAATTT. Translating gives CASSEMGTVKEF.

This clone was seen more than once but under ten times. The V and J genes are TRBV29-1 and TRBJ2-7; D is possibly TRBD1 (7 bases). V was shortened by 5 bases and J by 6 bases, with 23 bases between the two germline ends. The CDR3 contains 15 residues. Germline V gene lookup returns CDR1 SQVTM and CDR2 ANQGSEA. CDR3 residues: CSVRGPGQNILEQYF. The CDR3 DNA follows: TGCAGCGTTCGGGGGCCGGGACAGAACATTCTCGAGCAGTACTTC.

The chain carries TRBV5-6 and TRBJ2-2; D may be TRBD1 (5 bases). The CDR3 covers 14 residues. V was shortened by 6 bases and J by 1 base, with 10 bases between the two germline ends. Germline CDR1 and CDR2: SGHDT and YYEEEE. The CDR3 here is CASKLDRNTGELFF. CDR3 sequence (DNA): TGTGCCAGCAAACTCGACAGGAACACCGGGGAGCTGTTTTTT.

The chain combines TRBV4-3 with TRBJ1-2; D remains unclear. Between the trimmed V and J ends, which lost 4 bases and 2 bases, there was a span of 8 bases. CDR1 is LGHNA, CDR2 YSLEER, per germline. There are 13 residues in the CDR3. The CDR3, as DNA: TGCGCCAGCAGCCGAGACAAGAACTATGGCTACACCTTC. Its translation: CASSRDKNYGYTF.

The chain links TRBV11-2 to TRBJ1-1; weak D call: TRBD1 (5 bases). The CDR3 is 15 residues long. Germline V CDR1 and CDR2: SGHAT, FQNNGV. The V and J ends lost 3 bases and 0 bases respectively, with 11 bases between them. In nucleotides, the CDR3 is TGTGCCAGCAGCTTGAGGGACCCAATGAACACTGAAGCTTTCTTT. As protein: CASSLRDPMNTEAFF. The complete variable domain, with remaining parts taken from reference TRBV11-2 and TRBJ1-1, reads EAGVAQSPRYKIIEKRQSVAFWCNPISGHATLYWYQQILGQGPKLLIQFQNNGVVDDSQLPKDRFSAERLKGVDSTLKIQPAKLEDSAVYLCASSLRDPMNTEAFFGQGTRLTVV.

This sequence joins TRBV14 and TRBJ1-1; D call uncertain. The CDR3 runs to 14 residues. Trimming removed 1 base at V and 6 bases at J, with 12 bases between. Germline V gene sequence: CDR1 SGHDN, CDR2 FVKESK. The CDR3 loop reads CASSQVGIAPEAFF. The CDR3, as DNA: TGTGCCAGCAGCCAAGTTGGTATAGCCCCTGAAGCTTTCTTT.